Listed here are 21 T cell receptor beta chains from one sample, sequenced in a study of blood T cell repertoires in COVID-19. This table comes from immunoSEQ multiplex PCR, and its TCRdb copy is limited to in-frame clones, with some not included. The sample shows roughly 200,000 clones, about nine tenths of them seen only once. The sample consisted of peripheral blood. These receptors were obtained from a man between 35 and 55 years old with acute or convalescent COVID-19.

V gene TRBV19 combines with J gene TRBJ2-7; weak D call: TRBD1 (6 bases). Trimming shortened V by 6 bases and J by 2 bases, and 11 bases separated the two germline ends. Germline CDR1 reads LNHDA; CDR2 reads SQIVND (reference sequence). The CDR3 has 13 amino acids. The CDR3, as DNA: TGTGCCAGTAGGGCAACAGGGACCTACGAGCAGTACTTC. Amino acids: CASRATGTYEQYF.

V and J are TRBV3-1 (or the pseudogene TRBV3-2) and TRBJ1-2, with D unresolved. CDR1 and CDR2 from the germline V gene are LGHDT and YNNKEL (reference sequence). The V gene lost 0 bases and the J gene lost 8 bases, with 13 bases spanning the gap. The CDR3 has 14 amino acids. CDR3 bases: TGTGCCAGCAGCCAAGATAACCAGGCGCACGGCTACACCTTC. The encoded protein is CASSQDNQAHGYTF.

This clone was seen a few times. V is TRBV5-5 and J is TRBJ1-6; 7 nucleotides align to TRBD1. The CDR3 consists of 15 residues. Per germline, CDR1 SGHKS and CDR2 YYEKEE (reference sequence). The trim removed 5 bases at V and 6 bases at J, leaving 8 bases unmatched. This CDR3 is CASRGLTGANSPLHF. The DNA for the CDR3 is TGTGCCAGCAGGGGGCTAACAGGGGCTAATTCACCCCTCCACTTT.

The rearrangement uses TRBV4-1 and TRBJ1-1; no reliable D call. Germline-derived CDR1 and CDR2 are MGHRA and YSYEKL. Trimming removed 4 bases from V and 4 bases from J, with 16 bases in between. This CDR3 is 15 amino acids long. CDR3 sequence (DNA): TGCGCCAGCAGCCTTACTCACAGTCGGTCCACTGAAGCTTTCTTT. It encodes CASSLTHSRSTEAFF.

This clone was seen just once. This sequence joins TRBV2 and TRBJ2-3, with D perhaps matching TRBD1 (6 bases). The CDR3 has 13 residues. Trimming removed 6 bases at V and 0 bases at J, with 7 bases between. In germline, CDR1 is SNHLY, CDR2 FYNNEI. Here the CDR3 DNA reads TGTGCCAGCAGGGGGGCTAGCACAGATACGCAGTATTTT. Its translation: CASRGASTDTQYF.

This chain connects TRBV24-1 to TRBJ1-5, with D possibly TRBD1 on 5 matching bases. The CDR3 is 13 residues long. Germline CDR1 KGHDR, CDR2 SFDVKD. Trimming left V 3 bases short and J 8 bases short, with 10 bases between. The CDR3 coding sequence is TGTGCCACCAGTGATCCCGTAGGGGAGCCCCAGCATTTT. It encodes CATSDPVGEPQHF.

The chain recombines TRBV7-9 with TRBJ1-1; no clear D. This CDR3 has 17 residues. Trimming pared 5 bases from V and 0 bases from J, leaving 19 bases between. The germline CDR1 and CDR2 sequences are SEHNR and FQNEAQ (reference sequence). The CDR3 protein is CASSPKRRIDMNTEAFF. The CDR3 region has the DNA TGTGCCAGCAGCCCCAAGAGAAGGATAGACATGAACACTGAAGCTTTCTTT.

The chain couples TRBV7-2 to TRBJ1-2; 7 positions agree with TRBD1. J lost 2 bases, V lost 6 bases, and 12 bases had no gene match. The CDR3 is 16 amino acids. Germline V lookup: CDR1 SGHTA, CDR2 FQGNSA. In DNA form, the CDR3 reads TGTGCCAGCAGTCCCGATCGACAGGGTAGAAACTATGGCTACACCTTC. Protein product: CASSPDRQGRNYGYTF.

This chain uses TRBV27 with TRBJ1-6; D is unclear. CDR1 is MNHEY, CDR2 SMNVEV, per germline (reference sequence). CDR3 length: 14 amino acids. V shed 3 bases and J shed 8 bases, with 11 bases lying between them. CDR3 in amino acids: CASSFGGSYSPLHF. The CDR3 DNA reads as TGTGCCAGCAGTTTCGGCGGATCCTATTCACCCCTCCACTTT.

The chain is built from TRBV11-2 and TRBJ1-2; D not certain. V shed 0 bases and J shed 3 bases, with 17 bases lying between them. Per the germline V gene, CDR1 is SGHAT and CDR2 is FQNNGV. This CDR3 is built from 17 residues. Written as DNA, the CDR3 is TGTGCCAGCAGCTTAGAACCGAGAACCCAAGTTTACTATGGCTACACCTTC. This encodes CASSLEPRTQVYYGYTF.

The J gene is TRBJ1-1, the V gene TRBV14, with 7 bases fitting TRBD1. Germline CDR1 and CDR2: SGHDN and FVKESK. J lost 7 bases, V lost 6 bases, and 8 bases had no gene match. This CDR3 is 13 amino acids long. CDR3 sequence (DNA): TGTGCCAGCAGGTCCCAGGGGGATAGTGAAGCTTTCTTT. Residues: CASRSQGDSEAFF.

This clone was detected a few times. This chain uses TRBV5-1 with TRBJ2-1; 7 nucleotides match TRBD2. The CDR3 is 15 amino acids. V lost 4 bases, J lost 5 bases, and 9 bases stayed unmatched. CDR1 is SGHRS and CDR2 is YFSETQ in the germline V gene. CDR3 loop: CASSGRGALNNEQFF. CDR3 in DNA: TGCGCCAGCAGCGGGAGGGGTGCTCTAAACAATGAGCAGTTCTTC.

This chain links TRBV10-3 with TRBJ1-2; TRBD1 might be the D (5 bases). The V end was cut by 3 bases, the J end by 0 bases, with 11 bases between. In germline, CDR1 is ENHRY, CDR2 SYGVKD. The CDR3 runs 15 residues. The CDR3 DNA is TGTGCCATCAGTGATCAGGGACTTGCTAACTATGGCTACACCTTC. This sequence encodes CAISDQGLANYGYTF.

The rearrangement joins TRBV5-6 to TRBJ1-1; 9 bases align to TRBD1. The germline CDR1 and CDR2 sequences are SGHDT and YYEEEE. This CDR3 region has 15 residues. Trimming at V came to 4 bases and at J to 0 bases, leaving 4 bases not matched to a gene. The CDR3 sequence is CASSIRDRVNTEAFF. CDR3 DNA sequence: TGTGCCAGCAGCATCCGGGACAGGGTGAACACTGAAGCTTTCTTT.

The V gene is TRBV19, the J gene TRBJ1-3; weak D call: TRBD1 (5 bases). The CDR3 extends over 14 amino acids. From germline, CDR1 is LNHDA and CDR2 SQIVND (reference sequence). V was clipped by 1 base and J by 7 bases, with 11 bases between them. Written as DNA, the CDR3 is TGTGCCAGTAGTATAGGACAGTTCGGCAACACCATATATTTT. It translates to CASSIGQFGNTIYF.

This clone was picked up one time. The chain is built from TRBV20-1 and TRBJ2-7; the D is unclear. Trimming left V 7 bases short and J 3 bases short, with 10 bases between. CDR1 and CDR2 from the germline V gene are DFQATT and SNEGSKA (reference sequence). There are 11 residues in the CDR3. The CDR3 DNA follows: TGCAGTGGAAGCCCTGGCTACGAGCAGTACTTC. This encodes CSGSPGYEQYF.

V usage is TRBV5-6 and J usage is TRBJ1-1; a possible D gene is TRBD1 (5 bases). CDR1 is SGHDT, CDR2 YYEEEE, per germline. Trimming removed 1 base from V and 5 bases from J, with 6 bases in between. The CDR3 length is 12 residues. The CDR3 region has the DNA TGTGCCAGCAGCTTGCAGGGAACTGAAGCTTTCTTT. It codes for CASSLQGTEAFF.

The V and J genes are TRBV6-5 and TRBJ2-5, with 11 bases aligning to TRBD1. V shed 10 bases and J 2 bases; nucleotides not matched to a gene: 9. Germline values: CDR1 MNHEY, CDR2 SVGAGI. This CDR3 comprises 15 residues. CDR3 region: CAISRTGGIQETQYF. For the CDR3, the DNA is TGTGCCATCTCCCGGACAGGGGGCATACAAGAGACCCAGTACTTC.

This sequence joins TRBV7-9 and TRBJ2-1; tentative D call: TRBD1 (5 bases). Germline V CDR1 and CDR2: SEHNR, FQNEAQ (reference sequence). This CDR3 is 13 amino acids long. V shed 0 bases and J shed 8 bases, with 8 bases lying between them. CDR3 amino acids: CASSLAAGYEQFF. The CDR3 bases are TGTGCCAGCAGCTTAGCGGCAGGGTATGAGCAGTTCTTC. The full variable domain, rest sourced from reference TRBV7-9 and TRBJ2-1, is DTGVSQNPRHKITKRGQNVTFRCDPISEHNRLYWYRQTLGQGPEFLTYFQNEAQLEKSRLLSDRFSAERPKGSFSTLEIQRTEQGDSAMYLCASSLAAGYEQFFGPGTRLTVL.

The rearrangement links TRBV7-9 to TRBJ2-7, with unresolved D. The V end was cut by 5 bases, the J end by 0 bases, with 8 bases between. The V gene's germline CDR1 is SEHNR and CDR2 FQNEAQ (reference sequence). This CDR3 has 13 amino acids. CDR3 sequence: CASSPSSSYEQYF. As DNA, the CDR3 is TGTGCCAGCAGCCCGTCTAGCTCCTACGAGCAGTACTTC. The full variable domain, completed using reference TRBV7-9 and TRBJ2-7, is DTGVSQNPRHKITKRGQNVTFRCDPISEHNRLYWYRQTLGQGPEFLTYFQNEAQLEKSRLLSDRFSAERPKGSFSTLEIQRTEQGDSAMYLCASSPSSSYEQYFGPGTRLTVT.

The chain links TRBV4-1 to TRBJ1-4; possibly TRBD1 for D (6 bases). V lost 1 base and J 8 bases, leaving 14 bases between the germline ends. The CDR3 has 15 amino acids. Looked up from germline, CDR1 is MGHRA and CDR2 is YSYEKL. The CDR3, as DNA: TGCGCCAGCAGCCAAGTCAAGGGGGAGACAGAAAAACTGTTTTTT. It specifies CASSQVKGETEKLFF.